These T cell receptor beta chains were read from a single sample in a study of blood T cell repertoires in COVID-19. The data were produced by immunoSEQ multiplex PCR, yet TCRdb's version contains in-frame clones alone and is incomplete. The data contain approximately 140,000 clones, just over 85% of them singletons. Sequenced input: peripheral blood. The receptors were gathered from a man in his sixties or seventies with acute or convalescent COVID-19. Each CDR3 is given with its conserved first and last residue. The D gene is left open where the match is weak. Clone size is stated in some rows and not others, as once, few, many or a class when expanded.

size | D | J | V | CDR3 | DNA
. | . | TRBJ1-6 | TRBV3-1/TRBV3-2 | CASSSLDSSNSPLHF | TGTGCCAGCAGTTCCCTAGACAGTTCAAATTCACCCCTCCACTTT
. | TRBD1 | TRBJ2-7 | TRBV5-1 | CASSLEGGQGIEQYF | TGCGCCAGCAGCTTGGAAGGGGGACAGGGAATAGAGCAGTACTTC
. | . | TRBJ2-2 | TRBV5-1 | CASSLNSANTGELFF | TGCGCCAGCAGCTTGAATAGCGCGAACACCGGGGAGCTGTTTTTT
. | . | TRBJ2-7 | TRBV6-5 | CASSYGALRNEQYF | TGTGCCAGCAGTTACGGGGCGTTGAGGAACGAGCAGTACTTC
. | TRBD1 | TRBJ1-5 | TRBV6-2/TRBV6-3 | CASSPSGGGGQPQHF | TGTGCCAGCAGTCCCTCAGGGGGAGGAGGTCAGCCCCAGCATTTT
. | . | TRBJ2-1 | TRBV11-3 | CASSLAGAANEQFF | TGTGCCAGCAGCTTAGCGGGAGCTGCGAATGAGCAGTTCTTC
. | TRBD1 | TRBJ2-1 | TRBV7-2 | CASTRGGTGGGYEQFF | TGTGCCAGCACCCGGGGGGGGACAGGGGGCGGCTATGAGCAGTTCTTC
once | . | TRBJ2-2 | TRBV2 | CASSDRLPTGELFF | TGTGCCAGCAGTGACAGACTACCCACCGGGGAGCTGTTTTTT
. | . | TRBJ2-6 | TRBV2 | CASSLGQFSGANVLTF | TGTGCCAGCAGCCTCGGACAGTTCTCTGGGGCCAACGTCCTGACTTTC
. | TRBD2 | TRBJ2-2 | TRBV27 | CASSFTSGGTGELFF | TGTGCCAGCAGTTTCACTAGCGGGGGTACCGGGGAGCTGTTTTTT
. | TRBD1 | TRBJ2-7 | TRBV6-5 | CASSLAGQGAEQYF | TGTGCCAGCAGTTTGGCGGGACAGGGGGCCGAGCAGTACTTC
. | . | TRBJ1-3 | TRBV6-6 | CASSPTGGIISGNTIYF | TGTGCCAGCAGTCCCACAGGTGGGATAATCTCTGGAAACACCATATATTTT